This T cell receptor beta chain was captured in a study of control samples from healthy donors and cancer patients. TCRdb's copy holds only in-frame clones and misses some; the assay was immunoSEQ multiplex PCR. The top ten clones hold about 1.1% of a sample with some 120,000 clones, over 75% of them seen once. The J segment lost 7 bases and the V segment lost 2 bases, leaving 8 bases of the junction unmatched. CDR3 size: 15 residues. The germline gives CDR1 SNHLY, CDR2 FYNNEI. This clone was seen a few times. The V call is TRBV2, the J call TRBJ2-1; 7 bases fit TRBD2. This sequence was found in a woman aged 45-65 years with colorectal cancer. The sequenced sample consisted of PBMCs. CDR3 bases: TGTGCCAGCAGTGAACAGCGGGACTGGGGAAATGAGCAGTTCTTC. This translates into CASSEQRDWGNEQFF.